A single T cell receptor beta chain is shown here with its context. Antigen specificity is unknown. This specimen belongs to a study of graft-versus-host responses after intestinal transplantation. Study overall: Recipients uniformly received anti-thymocyte globulin induction, followed by tacrolimus and steroids for about 3 years.

Sequencing was performed with immunoSEQ multiplex PCR; in TCRdb, only in-frame clones are kept and a portion is missing. The table records some 120,000 clones, 85% to 95% of them present only once. The CDR3 runs to 13 residues. V was pared by 5 bases and J by 4 bases, with 6 bases of the junction left unmatched. Germline values: CDR1 GTSNPN, CDR2 SVGIG (reference sequence). The specimen was unstimulated CD8+ T cells sorted from spleen or lymph node cells, collected before transplant. This clonotype originated in a human donor who was the organ donor for an intestinal transplant. The chain couples TRBV30 to TRBJ2-5, with 8 bases matching TRBD1. The CDR3 nucleotides read TGTGCCTGGGGGACAGGTACCTTAGAGACCCAGTACTTC. The encoded protein is CAWGTGTLETQYF.